This T cell receptor beta chain was captured in a study of cytotoxic CD8 clonotypes in ibrutinib-treated CLL. Looking at the study overall: The study included around twelve relapsed/refractory and 15 treatment-naive patients; about 18 had IGHV unmutated disease. Overall, 25 or so responses were partial and 2 complete; following median roughly six years, around 15 patients stayed remitted and about twelve progressed.

Study-level points and caveats: Ibrutinib response saw clonality rise, and progression saw it return toward baseline.

TCRdb keeps only in-frame clones here, not all; method: immunoSEQ multiplex PCR. The sample contains some 310,000 clones, around four fifths of which appear only once. This clone was found a few times. Antigen: not known. This TCR was sampled from a human donor with chronic lymphocytic leukemia. The specimen was PBMCs, collected before ibrutinib treatment.

CDR3 sequence (DNA): TGCGCCAGCAGAGAGACAGGCGGCAATCAGCCCCAGCATTTT. It yields the protein CASRETGGNQPQHF. The chain carries TRBV5-1 and TRBJ1-5, with a weak D call TRBD1 (6 bases). The length of the CDR3 is 14 residues. V shed 5 bases and J shed 2 bases, with 11 bases lying between them. Germline V CDR1 and CDR2: SGHRS, YFSETQ.